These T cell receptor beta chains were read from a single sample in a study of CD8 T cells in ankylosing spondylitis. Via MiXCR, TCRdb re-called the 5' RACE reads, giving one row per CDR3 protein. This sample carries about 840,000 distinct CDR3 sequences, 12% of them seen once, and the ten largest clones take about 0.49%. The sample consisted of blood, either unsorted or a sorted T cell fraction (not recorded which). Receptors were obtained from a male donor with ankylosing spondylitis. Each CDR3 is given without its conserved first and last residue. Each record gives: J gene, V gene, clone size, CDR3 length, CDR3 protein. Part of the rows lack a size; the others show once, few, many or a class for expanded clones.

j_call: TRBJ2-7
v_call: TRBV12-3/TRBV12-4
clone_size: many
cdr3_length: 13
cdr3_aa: ASSPPRDRGYEQY

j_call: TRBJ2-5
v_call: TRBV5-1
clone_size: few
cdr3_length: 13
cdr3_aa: ASSYLTAEEETQY

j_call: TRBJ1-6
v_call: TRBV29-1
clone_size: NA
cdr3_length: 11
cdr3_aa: SVDEQGRSPLH

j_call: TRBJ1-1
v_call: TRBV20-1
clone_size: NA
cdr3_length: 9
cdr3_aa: SASSSTEAF

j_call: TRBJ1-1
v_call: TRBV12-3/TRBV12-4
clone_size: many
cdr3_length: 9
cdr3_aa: ASSLQYEAF

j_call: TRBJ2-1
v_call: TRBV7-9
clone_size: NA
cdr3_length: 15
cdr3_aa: ASSPHPRTSGSHEQF

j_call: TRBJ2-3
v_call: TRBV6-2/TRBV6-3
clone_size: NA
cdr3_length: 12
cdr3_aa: ASSFLSKADTQY

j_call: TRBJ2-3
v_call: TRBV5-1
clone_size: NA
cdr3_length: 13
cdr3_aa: ASSLFAGDTDTQY

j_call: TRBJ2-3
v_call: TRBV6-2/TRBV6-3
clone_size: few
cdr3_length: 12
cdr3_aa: ASSLREPGDTQY

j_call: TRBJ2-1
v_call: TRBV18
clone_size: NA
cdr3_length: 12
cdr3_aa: ASSSLSSPPGQF

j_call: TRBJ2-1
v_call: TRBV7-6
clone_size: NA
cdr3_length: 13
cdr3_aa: ASSLMVGDDNEQF

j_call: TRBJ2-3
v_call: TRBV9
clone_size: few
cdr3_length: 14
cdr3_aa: ASSALSGRASDTQY

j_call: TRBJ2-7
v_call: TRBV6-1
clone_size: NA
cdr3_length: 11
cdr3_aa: ASHRAGTYEQY

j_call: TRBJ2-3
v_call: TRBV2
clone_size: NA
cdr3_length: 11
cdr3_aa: ASSEGAETTQY

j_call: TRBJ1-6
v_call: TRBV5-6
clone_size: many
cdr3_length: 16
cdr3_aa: ASRRDRGLNSYNSPLH

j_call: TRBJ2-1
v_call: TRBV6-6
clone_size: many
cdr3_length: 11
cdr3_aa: ASSYGRYNEQF

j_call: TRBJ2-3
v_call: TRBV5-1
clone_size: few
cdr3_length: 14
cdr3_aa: ASSQSPQGSTDTQY

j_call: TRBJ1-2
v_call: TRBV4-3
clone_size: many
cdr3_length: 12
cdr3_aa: ASSQDRWTSGYT

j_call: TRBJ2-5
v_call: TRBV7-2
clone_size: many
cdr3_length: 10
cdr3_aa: ASSLGRATQY

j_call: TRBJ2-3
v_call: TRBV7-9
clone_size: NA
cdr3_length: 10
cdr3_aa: ASSLVSGAQY

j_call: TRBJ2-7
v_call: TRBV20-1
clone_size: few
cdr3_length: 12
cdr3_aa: SAREGLGGYEQY

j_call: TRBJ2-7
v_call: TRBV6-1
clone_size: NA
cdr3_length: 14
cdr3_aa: ASSIRLAGAPYEQY

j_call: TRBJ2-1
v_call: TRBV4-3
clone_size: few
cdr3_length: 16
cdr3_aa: ASSQNSQRRQGYNEQF

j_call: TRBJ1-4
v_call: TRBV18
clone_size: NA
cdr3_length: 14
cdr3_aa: ASSPFDTATNEKLF

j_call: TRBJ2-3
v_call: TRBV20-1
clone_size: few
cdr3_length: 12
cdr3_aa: SARGTGNTDTQY

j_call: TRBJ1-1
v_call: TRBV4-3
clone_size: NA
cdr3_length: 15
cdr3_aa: ASSQGIGGRMNTEAF

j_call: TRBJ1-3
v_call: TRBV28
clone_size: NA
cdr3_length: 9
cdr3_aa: ASSLVGTIY

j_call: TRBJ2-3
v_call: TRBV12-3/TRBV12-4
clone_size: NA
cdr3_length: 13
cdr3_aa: ASSLTSGRLDTQY

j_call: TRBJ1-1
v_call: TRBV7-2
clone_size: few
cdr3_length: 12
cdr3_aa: ASSFRQGRTEAF

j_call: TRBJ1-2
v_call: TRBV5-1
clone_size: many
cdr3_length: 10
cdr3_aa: ASSLQGEGYT

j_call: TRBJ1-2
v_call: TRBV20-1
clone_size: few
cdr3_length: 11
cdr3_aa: SAQQGGSDGYT

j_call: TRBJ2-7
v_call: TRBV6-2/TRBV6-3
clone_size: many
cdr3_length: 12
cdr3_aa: ASSYSHTSYEQY

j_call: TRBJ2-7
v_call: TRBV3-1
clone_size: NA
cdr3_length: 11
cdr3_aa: ASSQDAPYEQY

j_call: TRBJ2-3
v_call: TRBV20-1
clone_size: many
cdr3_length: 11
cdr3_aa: SAVWASTDTQY

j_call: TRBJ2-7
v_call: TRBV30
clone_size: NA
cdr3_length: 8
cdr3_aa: AWGIYEQY

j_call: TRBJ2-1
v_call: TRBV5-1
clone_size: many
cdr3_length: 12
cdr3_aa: ASSLESSYNEQF

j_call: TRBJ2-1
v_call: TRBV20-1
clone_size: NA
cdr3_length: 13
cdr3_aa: SARVGPSSYNEQF

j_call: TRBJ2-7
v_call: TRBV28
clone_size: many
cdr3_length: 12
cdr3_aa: ASSPGTGGGEQY

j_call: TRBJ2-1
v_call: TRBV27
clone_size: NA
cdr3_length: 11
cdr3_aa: ASSLNRLNEQF

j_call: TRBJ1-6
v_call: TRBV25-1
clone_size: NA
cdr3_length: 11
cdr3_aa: ASSATRNSPLH

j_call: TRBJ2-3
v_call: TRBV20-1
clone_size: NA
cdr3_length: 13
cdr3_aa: SARPGQGFPDTQY

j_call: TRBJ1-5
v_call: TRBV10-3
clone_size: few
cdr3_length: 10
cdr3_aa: AISENRQPQH

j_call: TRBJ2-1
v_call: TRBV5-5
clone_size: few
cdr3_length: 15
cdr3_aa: ASSSTALAGENNEQF

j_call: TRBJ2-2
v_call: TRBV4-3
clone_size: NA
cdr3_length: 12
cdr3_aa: ASRRTSYTGELF

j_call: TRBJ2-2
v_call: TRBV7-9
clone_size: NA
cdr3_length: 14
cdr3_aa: ASSGRGQGVAGELF

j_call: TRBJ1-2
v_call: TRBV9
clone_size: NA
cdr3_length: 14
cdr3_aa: ASSVDPATGYGGYT

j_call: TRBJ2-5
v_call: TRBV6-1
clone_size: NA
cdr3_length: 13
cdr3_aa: ASRLDSGGQETQY

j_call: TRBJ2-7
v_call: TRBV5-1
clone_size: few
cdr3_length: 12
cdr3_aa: ASSLRDPMGEQY

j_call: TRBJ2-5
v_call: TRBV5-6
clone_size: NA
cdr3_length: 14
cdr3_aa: ASSSVPGLAEETQY

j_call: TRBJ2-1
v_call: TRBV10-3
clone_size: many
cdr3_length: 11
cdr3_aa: AIRSGGGDEQF

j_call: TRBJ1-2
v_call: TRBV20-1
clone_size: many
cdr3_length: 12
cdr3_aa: SASSTVRLTGYT

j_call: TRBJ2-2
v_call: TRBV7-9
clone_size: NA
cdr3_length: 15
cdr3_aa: ASSLEDPEYNAGELF

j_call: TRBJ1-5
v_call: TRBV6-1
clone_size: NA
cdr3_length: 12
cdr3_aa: ASSVLQEIGPQH

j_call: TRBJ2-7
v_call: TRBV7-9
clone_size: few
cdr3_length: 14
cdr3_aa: ASSPYGGRTAYEQY